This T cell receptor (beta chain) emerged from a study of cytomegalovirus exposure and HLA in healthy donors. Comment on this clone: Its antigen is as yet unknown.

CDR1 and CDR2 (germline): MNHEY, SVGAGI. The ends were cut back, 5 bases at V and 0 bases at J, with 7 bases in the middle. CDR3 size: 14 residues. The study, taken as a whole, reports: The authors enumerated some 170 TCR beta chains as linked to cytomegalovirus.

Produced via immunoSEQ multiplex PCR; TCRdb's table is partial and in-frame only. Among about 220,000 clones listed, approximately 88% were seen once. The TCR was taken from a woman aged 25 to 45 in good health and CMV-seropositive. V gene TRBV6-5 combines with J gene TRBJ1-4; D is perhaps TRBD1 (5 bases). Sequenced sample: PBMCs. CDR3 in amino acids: CASSETATNEKLFF. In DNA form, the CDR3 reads TGTGCCAGCAGTGAGACAGCAACTAATGAAAAACTGTTTTTT.